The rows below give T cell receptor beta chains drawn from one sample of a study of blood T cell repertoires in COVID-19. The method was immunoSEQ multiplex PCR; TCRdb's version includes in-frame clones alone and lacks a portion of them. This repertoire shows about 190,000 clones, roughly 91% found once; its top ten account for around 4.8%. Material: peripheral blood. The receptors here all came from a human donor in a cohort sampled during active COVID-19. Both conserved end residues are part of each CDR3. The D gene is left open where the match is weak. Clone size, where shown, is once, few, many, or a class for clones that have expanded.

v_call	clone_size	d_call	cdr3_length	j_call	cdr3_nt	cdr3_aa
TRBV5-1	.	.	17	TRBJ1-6	TGCGCCAGCAGCTTAAAGGGACAACCCTCCTATAATTCACCCCTCCACTTT	CASSLKGQPSYNSPLHF
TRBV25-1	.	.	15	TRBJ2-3	TGTGCCAGCAGTGAAATTCGAAAACCGCAGAAAGCGCAGTATTTT	CASSEIRKPQKAQYF
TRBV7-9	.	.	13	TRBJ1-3	TGTGCCAGCACCAGTAGAGCTGGAAACACCATATATTTT	CASTSRAGNTIYF
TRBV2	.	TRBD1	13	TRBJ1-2	TGTGCCAGCAGAGGGCAGGGGGCTGATGGCTACACCTTC	CASRGQGADGYTF
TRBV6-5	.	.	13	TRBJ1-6	TGTGCCAGCAGCCTGACAGAGCCCTCACCCCTCCACTTT	CASSLTEPSPLHF
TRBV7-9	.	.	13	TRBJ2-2	TGTGCCAGCAGCTTTAGGAACACCGGGGAGCTGTTTTTT	CASSFRNTGELFF
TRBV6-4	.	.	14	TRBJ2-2	TGTGCCAGCAGTGAGTTAATATATGCCGGGGAGCTGTTTTTT	CASSELIYAGELFF
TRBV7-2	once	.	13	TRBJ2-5	TGTGCCAGCAGCTTGTCCACAAAAGAGACCCAGTACTTC	CASSLSTKETQYF
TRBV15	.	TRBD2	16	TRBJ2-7	TGTGCCACCAGCATTGGGACTAGCAGCGATACTTACGAGCAGTACTTC	CATSIGTSSDTYEQYF
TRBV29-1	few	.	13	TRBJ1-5	TGCAGCGTTACACAGGGATTCAATCAGCCCCAGCATTTT	CSVTQGFNQPQHF
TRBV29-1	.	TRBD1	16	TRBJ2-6	TGCAGCGTTGAGGGGACAGGGGTGTCTGGGGCCAACGTCCTGACTTTC	CSVEGTGVSGANVLTF
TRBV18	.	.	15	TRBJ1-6	TGTGCCAGCTCACCGAACACAGGACGTAATTCACCCCTCCACTTT	CASSPNTGRNSPLHF
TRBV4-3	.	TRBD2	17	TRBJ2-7	TGCGCCAGCAGCCAAGAAGTGCTAGCGGGGGGTTACTACGAGCAGTACTTC	CASSQEVLAGGYYEQYF
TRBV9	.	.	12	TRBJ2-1	TGTGCCAGCAGCGACTCCTGGAGTGAGCAGTTCTTC	CASSDSWSEQFF
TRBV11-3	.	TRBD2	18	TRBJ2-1	TGTGCCAGCAGCTTAGATCGAATGCGGGGGAGGTCCTACAATGAGCAGTTCTTC	CASSLDRMRGRSYNEQFF
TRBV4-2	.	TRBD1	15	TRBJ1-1	TGTGCCAGCAGCCAAGTCGATTCCGGGACAGGGGAAGCTTTCTTT	CASSQVDSGTGEAFF
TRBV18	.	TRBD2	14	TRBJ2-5	TGTGCCAGCTCACCCGGGACTAGCCGTGAGACCCAGTACTTC	CASSPGTSRETQYF
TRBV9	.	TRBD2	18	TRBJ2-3	TGTGCCAGCAGCGTAGACCTAGCGGGGGGAACTAGCACAGATACGCAGTATTTT	CASSVDLAGGTSTDTQYF
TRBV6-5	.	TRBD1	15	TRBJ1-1	TGTGCCAGCAGTTACGAGGGGGCGCCGAGAACTGAAGCTTTCTTT	CASSYEGAPRTEAFF
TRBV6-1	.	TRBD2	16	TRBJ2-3	TGTGCCAGCAGTGAAGGGACTAGCGGGGCCACAGATACGCAGTATTTT	CASSEGTSGATDTQYF
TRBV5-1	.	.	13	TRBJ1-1	TGCGCCAGCAGCTTGTACGGGGGTTCAGAAGCTTTCTTT	CASSLYGGSEAFF
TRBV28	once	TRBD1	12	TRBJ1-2	TGTGCCAGCAGGTCTATCAGGGGGCAGAACACCTTC	CASRSIRGQNTF
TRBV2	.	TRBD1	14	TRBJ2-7	TGTGCCAGCAGAGCCGGGACAGGGGGTATCGAGCAGTACTTC	CASRAGTGGIEQYF
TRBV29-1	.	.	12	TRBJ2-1	TGCAGCGTTGACACAGGCAACAATGAGCAGTTCTTC	CSVDTGNNEQFF
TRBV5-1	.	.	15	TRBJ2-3	TGCGCCAGCAGCAGTACCCCGGGAGAAACAGATACGCAGTATTTT	CASSSTPGETDTQYF
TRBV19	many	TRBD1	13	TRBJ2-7	TGTGCCAGTAGTAAACAGGGGGCGGCCGAGCAGTACTTC	CASSKQGAAEQYF
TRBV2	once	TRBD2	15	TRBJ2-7	TGTGCCAGCAGTGTTCTAGCGGGAGGGGAAGACGAGCAGTACTTC	CASSVLAGGEDEQYF
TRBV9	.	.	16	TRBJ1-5	TGTGCCAGCAGCGTAGCAGCGGGGGACCCCAATCAGCCCCAGCATTTT	CASSVAAGDPNQPQHF
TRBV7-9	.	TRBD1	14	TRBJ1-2	TGTGCCAGCAGCCCACAACAGGGGACCTATGGCTACACCTTC	CASSPQQGTYGYTF
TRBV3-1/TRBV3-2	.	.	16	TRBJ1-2	TGTGCCAGCAGCCACAATTTGGGCGACGGGGGGTATGGCTACACCTTC	CASSHNLGDGGYGYTF
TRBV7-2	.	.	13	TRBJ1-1	TGTGCCAGCAGCTTCGGACATATTGGGGAAGCTTTCTTT	CASSFGHIGEAFF
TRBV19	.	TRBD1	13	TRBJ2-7	TGTGCCAGTAGCGGGACAGGGTCCTACGAGCAGTACTTC	CASSGTGSYEQYF
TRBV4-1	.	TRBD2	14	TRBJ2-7	TGCGCCAGCAGCCCTGCACGGGGGGCCTACGAGCAGTACTTC	CASSPARGAYEQYF
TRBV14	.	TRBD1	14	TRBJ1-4	TGTGCCAGCAGCCCAAGACAGGGTCGCGAAAAACTGTTTTTT	CASSPRQGREKLFF
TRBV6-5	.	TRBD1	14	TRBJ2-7	TGTGCCAGCAGTACTGGACAGGGGGCCTACGAGCAGTACTTC	CASSTGQGAYEQYF
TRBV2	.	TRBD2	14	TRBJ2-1	TGTGCCAGCAGCACCCTAGCGGTTACCAATGAGCAGTTCTTC	CASSTLAVTNEQFF
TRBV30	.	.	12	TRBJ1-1	TGTGCCTGGAGTTTTACAGGGATTGAAGCTTTCTTT	CAWSFTGIEAFF
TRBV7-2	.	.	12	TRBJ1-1	TGTGCCAGCAGCCAGAATGGGGGCCAAGCTTTCTTT	CASSQNGGQAFF
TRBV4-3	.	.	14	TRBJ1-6	TGCGCCAGCAGCCGGGAGGGGGTAGGTTCACCCCTCCACTTT	CASSREGVGSPLHF
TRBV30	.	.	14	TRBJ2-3	TGTGCCTGGGGGAACGACAGGTACGGTGATACGCAGTATTTT	CAWGNDRYGDTQYF
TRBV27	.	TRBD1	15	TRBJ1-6	TGTGCCAGCAGTCCGACGGACAGGGGAAATTCACCCCTCCACTTT	CASSPTDRGNSPLHF
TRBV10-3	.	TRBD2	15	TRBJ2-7	TGTGCCATCAGTGAGGGGGTAGCGGGGCCCTACGAGCAGTACTTC	CAISEGVAGPYEQYF
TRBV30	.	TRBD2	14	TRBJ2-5	TGTGCCTGGAGGCCAGCGGGGTCGCAAGAGACCCAGTACTTC	CAWRPAGSQETQYF
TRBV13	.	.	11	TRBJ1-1	TGTGCCAGCAGCTTGCAGGGAGGGGCTTTCTTT	CASSLQGGAFF
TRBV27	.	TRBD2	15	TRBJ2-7	TGTGCCAGCAGTTTAGAACTAGCGGGACTCCACGAGCAGTACTTC	CASSLELAGLHEQYF
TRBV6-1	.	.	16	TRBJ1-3	TGTGCCAGCAGTGAACATGTCCTGAGCTCTGGAAACACCATATATTTT	CASSEHVLSSGNTIYF